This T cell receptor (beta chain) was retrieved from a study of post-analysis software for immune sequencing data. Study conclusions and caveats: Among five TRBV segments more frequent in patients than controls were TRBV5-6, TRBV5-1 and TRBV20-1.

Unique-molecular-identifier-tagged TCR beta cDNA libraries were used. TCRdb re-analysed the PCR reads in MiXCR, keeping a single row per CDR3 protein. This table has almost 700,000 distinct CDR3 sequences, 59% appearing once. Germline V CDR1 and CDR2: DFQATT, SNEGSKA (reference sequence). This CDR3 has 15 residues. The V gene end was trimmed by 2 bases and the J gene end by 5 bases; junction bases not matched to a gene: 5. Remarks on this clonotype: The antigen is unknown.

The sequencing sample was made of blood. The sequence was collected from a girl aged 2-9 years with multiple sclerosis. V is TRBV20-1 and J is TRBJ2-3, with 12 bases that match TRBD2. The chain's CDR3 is CSARPSGRAGDTQYF. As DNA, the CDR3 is TGCAGTGCTAGACCTAGCGGGAGGGCGGGAGATACGCAGTATTTT.